The rows below give T cell receptor beta chains drawn from one sample of a study of OX40 agonist ivuxolimab in advanced cancers. TCRdb's table, derived via immunoSEQ multiplex PCR, lists solely in-frame clones and lacks some. The sample includes tens of thousands of clones, 85% to 90% of them seen just once. This material consisted of CD4+ or CD8+ T cells sorted from blood, taken in a trial of the OX40 agonist ivuxolimab. The receptor source for this set is an adult with an advanced solid tumor such as melanoma, head and neck, liver or kidney cancer. The CDR3 runs from the conserved cysteine through the conserved F or W. Each record gives: CDR3 protein, CDR3 DNA, V gene, D gene, clone size, J gene. A D gene is named only where the DNA matches it firmly. Expanded clones are given a class, and other clones once, few, many or no size at all.

CDR3: CASSPTGRTEAFF
DNA: TGTGCCAGCTCACCGACAGGGAGGACTGAAGCTTTCTTT
V: TRBV18
D: TRBD1
size: few
J: TRBJ1-1

CDR3: CASSDRKTGMDQPQHF
DNA: TGTGCCAGCAGTGACAGAAAGACAGGGATGGATCAGCCCCAGCATTTT
V: TRBV25-1
D: TRBD1
size: -
J: TRBJ1-5

CDR3: CASSLEQGHQPQHF
DNA: TGTGCCAGCAGTTTGGAGCAGGGCCATCAGCCCCAGCATTTT
V: TRBV2
D: -
size: few
J: TRBJ1-5

CDR3: CASSQPWGGNYGYTF
DNA: TGCGCCAGCAGCCAACCTTGGGGGGGCAACTATGGCTACACCTTC
V: TRBV4-1
D: -
size: -
J: TRBJ1-2

CDR3: CASSQSLAGGRVETQYF
DNA: TGCGCCAGCAGCCAGTCCCTAGCGGGGGGGCGGGTAGAGACCCAGTACTTC
V: TRBV4-1
D: TRBD2
size: -
J: TRBJ2-5

CDR3: CASSSDRGLNTEAFF
DNA: TGTGCCAGCAGCTCGGACAGGGGATTGAACACTGAAGCTTTCTTT
V: TRBV7-2
D: TRBD1
size: -
J: TRBJ1-1

CDR3: CASSQDGFPTGNTIYF
DNA: TGTGCCAGCAGCCAAGACGGGTTTCCCACTGGAAACACCATATATTTT
V: TRBV4-2
D: -
size: -
J: TRBJ1-3

CDR3: CASSWEYSNQPQHF
DNA: TGTGCCAGCAGCTGGGAGTATAGCAATCAGCCCCAGCATTTT
V: TRBV7-9
D: -
size: -
J: TRBJ1-5

CDR3: CASSLQGRGTEAFF
DNA: TGCGCCAGCAGCCTACAGGGAAGGGGGACTGAAGCTTTCTTT
V: TRBV5-1
D: -
size: -
J: TRBJ1-1

CDR3: CASRETPTYSGNTIYF
DNA: TGCGCCAGCAGGGAGACACCGACCTACTCTGGAAACACCATATATTTT
V: TRBV5-1
D: -
size: -
J: TRBJ1-3

CDR3: CASSLIDSSYNEQFF
DNA: TGTGCCAGCAGCTTGATAGACAGTTCCTACAATGAGCAGTTCTTC
V: TRBV13
D: -
size: -
J: TRBJ2-1

CDR3: CASSQVDILNTGELFF
DNA: TGCGCCAGCAGCCAGGTGGACATCCTGAACACCGGGGAGCTGTTTTTT
V: TRBV4-1
D: -
size: -
J: TRBJ2-2

CDR3: CASSPWRGETQYF
DNA: TGCGCCAGCAGCCCCTGGAGGGGGGAGACCCAGTACTTC
V: TRBV4-1
D: -
size: few
J: TRBJ2-5

CDR3: CASSEPGTSGRDTQYF
DNA: TGTGCCAGCAGTGAACCCGGGACTAGCGGGAGGGATACGCAGTATTTT
V: TRBV2
D: TRBD2
size: -
J: TRBJ2-3

CDR3: CASSLGRSSYNEQFF
DNA: TGTGCCAGCAGCTTAGGGCGGAGCTCCTACAATGAGCAGTTCTTC
V: TRBV5-5
D: -
size: -
J: TRBJ2-1

CDR3: CASSPRELGNPHYGYTF
DNA: TGTGCCAGCTCACCCAGGGAACTCGGGAACCCACACTATGGCTACACCTTC
V: TRBV18
D: -
size: -
J: TRBJ1-2

CDR3: CASSGELAGYTDTQYF
DNA: TGTGCCAGCAGTGGGGAACTAGCGGGGTACACAGATACGCAGTATTTT
V: TRBV2
D: TRBD2
size: -
J: TRBJ2-3

CDR3: CASSSGKHRDRGGGYTF
DNA: TGTGCCAGCAGCTCCGGAAAGCACCGGGACAGGGGAGGTGGCTACACCTTC
V: TRBV7-6
D: TRBD1
size: -
J: TRBJ1-2

CDR3: CSVVGTGFREKLFF
DNA: TGCAGCGTCGTCGGGACAGGGTTCCGGGAAAAACTGTTTTTT
V: TRBV29-1
D: TRBD1
size: -
J: TRBJ1-4

CDR3: CASSVQHDEKLFF
DNA: TGTGCCAGCTCAGTACAACACGATGAAAAACTGTTTTTT
V: TRBV18
D: -
size: -
J: TRBJ1-4

CDR3: CASSETPARSKFF
DNA: TGTGCCAGCAGTGAGACGCCGGCCCGTTCGAAGTTCTTC
V: TRBV2
D: -
size: -
J: TRBJ2-1

CDR3: CASSLRTGSQYYEQYF
DNA: TGTGCCAGCAGCCTGAGGACAGGGTCCCAATATTACGAGCAGTACTTC
V: TRBV7-2
D: TRBD1
size: -
J: TRBJ2-7

CDR3: CASSLGRNRINSPLHF
DNA: TGTGCCAGCAGCTTAGGAAGGAACAGAATTAATTCACCCCTCCACTTT
V: TRBV7-2
D: -
size: once
J: TRBJ1-6

CDR3: CATSRVGPRGGQPQHF
DNA: TGTGCCACCAGCAGAGTCGGGCCGAGGGGGGGTCAGCCCCAGCATTTT
V: TRBV15
D: -
size: -
J: TRBJ1-5

CDR3: CAISPTGTGFKEQFF
DNA: TGTGCCATCAGTCCTACCGGGACAGGGTTCAAGGAGCAGTTCTTC
V: TRBV10-3
D: TRBD1
size: -
J: TRBJ2-1

CDR3: CASSPGQGDYGYTF
DNA: TGTGCCAGCTCACCGGGACAGGGGGACTATGGCTACACCTTC
V: TRBV18
D: TRBD1
size: -
J: TRBJ1-2

CDR3: CASSLDRAYEQYF
DNA: TGTGCCAGCAGCCTAGACAGGGCCTACGAGCAGTACTTC
V: TRBV7-3
D: TRBD1
size: -
J: TRBJ2-7

CDR3: CASSPRTGPILNTGNEQFF
DNA: TGTGCCAGCTCTCCCAGGACAGGGCCAATCCTTAATACGGGGAATGAGCAGTTCTTC
V: TRBV18
D: TRBD1
size: -
J: TRBJ2-1

CDR3: CASSEWGTLSYNSPLHF
DNA: TGTGCCAGCAGTGAATGGGGGACACTCTCCTATAATTCACCCCTCCACTTT
V: TRBV6-1
D: -
size: -
J: TRBJ1-6

CDR3: CASSEGGRSNEKLFF
DNA: TGTGCCAGCAGTGAAGGGGGACGGTCTAATGAAAAACTGTTTTTT
V: TRBV6-1
D: -
size: -
J: TRBJ1-4

CDR3: CASSEGTVSNQPQHF
DNA: TGTGCCAGCAGTGAAGGGACAGTTTCCAATCAGCCCCAGCATTTT
V: TRBV2
D: -
size: -
J: TRBJ1-5

CDR3: CASSEAQGSSGNTIYF
DNA: TGTGCCAGCAGTGAAGCGCAGGGAAGCTCTGGAAACACCATATATTTT
V: TRBV6-1
D: -
size: -
J: TRBJ1-3

CDR3: CASRLLGGWGTDTQYF
DNA: TGTGCCAGCAGACTCCTCGGGGGGTGGGGCACAGATACGCAGTATTTT
V: TRBV7-9
D: TRBD2
size: few
J: TRBJ2-3

CDR3: CASSHGTAYTQYF
DNA: TGTGCCAGCAGCCACGGGACAGCTTATACGCAGTATTTT
V: TRBV11-3
D: TRBD1
size: -
J: TRBJ2-3

CDR3: CASSEEGPKNIQYF
DNA: TGTGCCAGCAGTGAGGAGGGACCCAAAAACATTCAGTACTTC
V: TRBV25-1
D: -
size: few
J: TRBJ2-4

CDR3: CASSLVAQGAPAGNTIYF
DNA: TGCGCCAGCAGCTTGGTTGCACAGGGGGCGCCGGCTGGAAACACCATATATTTT
V: TRBV5-1
D: TRBD1
size: -
J: TRBJ1-3

CDR3: CASSPERVAGGLTDTQYF
DNA: TGCGCCAGCAGCCCGGAAAGGGTAGCGGGGGGCCTCACAGATACGCAGTATTTT
V: TRBV14
D: TRBD2
size: -
J: TRBJ2-3

CDR3: CASSTSTATRTGGSNTEAFF
DNA: TGTGCCAGCAGTACCAGCACTGCTACAAGGACAGGGGGTTCGAACACTGAAGCTTTCTTT
V: TRBV2
D: TRBD1
size: -
J: TRBJ1-1

CDR3: CAISYGQGLLSTEAFF
DNA: TGTGCCATCAGTTATGGACAGGGGTTGTTGAGCACTGAAGCTTTCTTT
V: TRBV10-3
D: TRBD1
size: -
J: TRBJ1-1